This T cell receptor (beta chain) emerged from a study of blood T cell repertoires in COVID-19. At the level of the study: Acute-phase and convalescent COVID-19 samples originated in the United States, Italy and Spain.

Assay used: immunoSEQ multiplex PCR; TCRdb lists only in-frame clones, some missing. The sample includes some 60,000 clones, approximately 85% of them seen just once. Trimming cost V 6 bases and J 6 bases; bases outside gene matches: 3. Germline V gene lookup returns CDR1 MNHEY and CDR2 SVGAGI. CDR3 length: 13 amino acids. This sequence was found in a human donor in a cohort sampled during active COVID-19. Sequencing used peripheral blood. V usage is TRBV6-5 and J usage is TRBJ2-3, with 10 bases identical to TRBD2. This CDR3 reads CASSPTSGDTQYF. The DNA for the CDR3 is TGTGCCAGCAGCCCGACTAGCGGGGATACGCAGTATTTT.